This entry concerns a single T cell receptor beta chain. This entry belongs to a study of blood T cell repertoires in COVID-19. Study-wide background: The cDNA or gDNA used as material had been derived from T cells, B-cell-depleted T cells, or PBMCs.

Germline CDR1 and CDR2: MNHEY and SMNVEV (reference sequence). Trimming stripped 4 bases from V and 4 bases from J, with 16 bases between. The CDR3 has 15 residues. TCRdb keeps only in-frame clones here, not all; method: immunoSEQ multiplex PCR. The sample records hundreds of thousands of clones, about 85% being singletons. The sequence was obtained from a woman in her 30s with acute COVID-19. Sequencing input: PBMCs or T cells enriched from blood (not recorded which). The rearrangement uses TRBV27 and TRBJ1-2; TRBD1 might be the D (6 bases). CDR3 sequence: CASSYRGGQSYGYTF. Here the CDR3 DNA reads TGTGCCAGCAGTTATCGAGGGGGACAATCCTATGGCTACACCTTC.